The 29 T cell receptor beta chains listed next were all sequenced from one sample in a study of shared clonotypes between healthy human individuals. Measured with immunoSEQ multiplex PCR; TCRdb has only the in-frame clones, and not every one. Here the sample spans roughly 2 million clones, approximately 95% being singletons. Sequenced: naive CD4+ T cells sorted from blood. Subset of the sample: CD45RA+ positively selected. The receptor source for this set is a man between 18 and 29 years old in good health.

J is TRBJ2-5 and V is TRBV2, with D uncertain. Between the trimmed V and J ends, which lost 2 bases and 5 bases, there was a span of 9 bases. The length of the CDR3 is 13 residues. CDR1 SNHLY and CDR2 FYNNEI come from the germline V gene. The CDR3 loop reads CASSEWAWETQYF. The DNA of the CDR3 is TGTGCCAGCAGTGAATGGGCATGGGAGACCCAGTACTTC.

V is TRBV5-1 and J is TRBJ2-5; D not certain. The CDR3 is made up of 14 amino acids. V dropped 0 bases and J dropped 5 bases, with 11 bases sitting between them. Germline V gives CDR1 SGHRS, CDR2 YFSETQ. The CDR3 DNA sequence: TGCGCCAGCAGCTTGGATAGCAGTTACGAGACCCAGTACTTC. This encodes CASSLDSSYETQYF.

The chain joins TRBV5-1 to TRBJ2-3; no definite D call. Trimming took 0 bases from V and 4 from J, leaving 12 bases between them. The germline gives CDR1 SGHRS, CDR2 YFSETQ. The CDR3 consists of 15 residues. The CDR3 sequence is CASSLDFNRADTQYF. Here the CDR3 DNA reads TGCGCCAGCAGCTTGGATTTCAATAGGGCAGATACGCAGTATTTT.

The chain employs TRBV5-4 and TRBJ2-7, with D uncertain. There are 15 residues in the CDR3. Germline V gene data show CDR1 as SGHNT and CDR2 as YYREEE (reference sequence). V was trimmed by 0 bases and J by 2 bases, leaving 12 bases between them. CDR3 coding DNA: TGTGCCAGCAGCTTGGGGTACAGTCGGACCTACGAGCAGTACTTC. Its translation is CASSLGYSRTYEQYF.

The rearrangement uses TRBV28 and TRBJ2-3; TRBD1 might be the D (6 bases). Germline assignment: CDR1 MDHEN and CDR2 SYDVKM. Trimming pared 6 bases from V and 3 bases from J, leaving 31 bases between. This CDR3 region has 20 residues. For the CDR3, the DNA is TGTGCCAGCAGCCGAAGGGTCCAGGGGTCTGTGCTCCGGGGTACAGATACGCAGTATTTT. This codes for CASSRRVQGSVLRGTDTQYF.

To note about this clone: This sample also contains other DNA sequences that code for the same CDR3. The chain carries TRBV5-1 and TRBJ2-7; no clear D. The CDR3 has 13 residues. The germline gives CDR1 SGHRS, CDR2 YFSETQ. V was pared by 0 bases and J by 3 bases, with 7 bases between. CDR3 residues: CASSLGAVYEQYF. The DNA of the CDR3 is TGCGCCAGCAGCTTGGGGGCAGTCTACGAGCAGTACTTC.

The V and J genes are TRBV2 and TRBJ2-1; 11 positions agree with TRBD2. The CDR3 runs to 16 residues. V dropped 6 bases and J dropped 3; count of bases not matched to a gene: 7. Germline CDR1 reads SNHLY; CDR2 reads FYNNEI. CDR3 nucleotides: TGTGCCAGCAGCCAACGGGGACTAGCGGTCTACAATGAGCAGTTCTTC. Amino acids: CASSQRGLAVYNEQFF.

The rearrangement joins TRBV7-9 to TRBJ2-7; no definite D call. Trimming shortened V by 7 bases and J by 2 bases, and 15 bases separated the two germline ends. The germline V gene has CDR1 SEHNR and CDR2 FQNEAQ (reference sequence). The CDR3 consists of 14 residues. DNA of the CDR3: TGTGCCAGCACCCCCCTAGGGCCCCCCTACGAGCAGTACTTC. Translated: CASTPLGPPYEQYF.

This sequence joins TRBV5-8 and TRBJ2-5; D is unresolved. CDR1 is SGHTS, CDR2 YDEGEE, per germline. The CDR3 sequence is 14 residues long. Trimming took 0 bases from V and 3 from J, leaving 9 bases between them. The CDR3, as DNA: TGTGCCAGCAGCTTGGGCATCCTGAAAGAGACCCAGTACTTC. Amino acids: CASSLGILKETQYF.

This sequence joins TRBV6-6 and TRBJ2-2, with 7 nucleotides matching TRBD2. CDR3 length: 15 amino acids. Germline CDR1 MNHNY, CDR2 SVGAGI (reference sequence). V gave up 8 bases and J gave up 1 base; unmatched junction bases: 7. The CDR3 loop reads CASGPAGENTGELFF. CDR3 coding DNA: TGTGCCAGCGGCCCGGCGGGGGAGAACACCGGGGAGCTGTTTTTT.

The chain joins TRBV2 to TRBJ2-3; 10 bases are shared with TRBD2. The CDR3 length is 13 residues. The ends lost 9 bases at V and 2 bases at J; junction bases unmatched: 2. Per the germline V gene, CDR1 is SNHLY and CDR2 is FYNNEI. The CDR3 sequence is CARSGGVTDTQYF. The CDR3 coding sequence is TGTGCCAGGAGCGGGGGGGTCACAGATACGCAGTATTTT. Using reference TRBV2 and TRBJ2-3 for the parts outside the CDR3, the full variable domain is EPEVTQTPSHQVTQMGQEVILRCVPISNHLYFYWYRQILGQKVEFLVSFYNNEISEKSEIFDDQFSVERPDGSNFTLKIRSTKLEDSAMYFCARSGGVTDTQYFGPGTRLTVL.

The chain recombines TRBV18 with TRBJ2-5; 8 positions agree with TRBD1. With 4 bases clipped from V and 3 bases from J, the junction kept 4 bases outside the gene matches. There are 14 residues in the CDR3. The germline V gene encodes CDR1 KGHSH and CDR2 LQKENI. In DNA form, the CDR3 reads TGTGCCAGCTCACAGACAGGGGTAGAAGAGACCCAGTACTTC. Protein sequence: CASSQTGVEETQYF.

About this clone: Compared with germline, one end of the junction differs, possibly owing to a read error. V and J are TRBV7-3 and TRBJ2-3; 13 bases fit TRBD2. This CDR3 region has 17 residues. From germline, CDR1 is SGHTA and CDR2 FQGTGA. CDR3 loop: CASSLTLAGGRTDTQYF. In DNA form, the CDR3 reads TGTGCCAGCAGTTTAACACTAGCGGGGGGGCGCACAGATACGCAGTATTTT.

Turning to this clone: This CDR3 is also generated by other DNA sequences in the sample. The CDR3 bases are TGTGCCAGCAGTGAATCGAGCTCCTACAATGAGCAGTTCTTC. Translated: CASSESSSYNEQFF. The gene calls are TRBV25-1 and TRBJ2-1, with D unresolved. Trimming left V 1 base short and J 0 bases short, with 4 bases between. The CDR3 runs 14 residues. Germline V lookup: CDR1 MGHDK, CDR2 SYGVNS.

The chain couples TRBV9 to TRBJ2-2; TRBD2 matches 10 bases. The CDR3 is 16 residues long. With 0 bases clipped from V and 6 bases from J, the junction kept 5 bases outside the gene matches. Per germline, CDR1 SGDLS and CDR2 YYNGEE. The CDR3: CASSVGSGGAPGELFF. The DNA of the CDR3 is TGTGCCAGCAGCGTAGGAAGCGGGGGGGCCCCCGGGGAGCTGTTTTTT.

The rearrangement uses TRBV7-2 and TRBJ1-5; 7 bases are a match to TRBD1. This CDR3 comprises 16 residues. CDR1 is SGHTA, CDR2 FQGNSA, per germline. With V trimmed by 1 base and J by 3 bases, 6 bases remained unmatched. DNA of the CDR3: TGTGCCAGCAGCTTAGAGTCGACAGGGCCCAATCAGCCCCAGCATTTT. Its translation is CASSLESTGPNQPQHF.

This clone was seen a single time. The rearrangement links TRBV6-4 to TRBJ2-3, with D perhaps given as TRBD1 or TRBD2 (5 bases each). V was shortened by 11 bases and J by 0 bases, with 15 bases between the two germline ends. CDR3 length: 14 residues. The germline CDR1 and CDR2 sequences are MRHNA and SNTAGT. The CDR3 here is CAPPPGRSTDTQYF. In nucleotides, the CDR3 is TGTGCCCCACCCCCGGGACGGAGCACAGATACGCAGTATTTT.

This rearrangement joins TRBV18 to TRBJ1-2; weak D call: TRBD1 (6 bases). The CDR3 covers 11 residues. Looked up from germline, CDR1 is KGHSH and CDR2 is LQKENI. The germline V and J ends were trimmed by 5 bases and 8 bases, with 9 bases remaining between them. The CDR3 loop reads CASSAGAGYTF. DNA for the CDR3: TGTGCCAGCTCAGCAGGGGCCGGCTACACCTTC.

The chain carries TRBV6-1 and TRBJ1-5, with D unresolved. V was pared by 6 bases and J by 11 bases, with 41 bases between. Germline V CDR1 and CDR2: MNHNS, SASEGT. CDR3 length equals 21 residues. The CDR3 loop reads CASSERGTFNRARHEPQTQHF. The CDR3 DNA reads as TGTGCCAGCAGCGAACGAGGTACTTTCAACCGAGCCAGACACGAGCCCCAGACCCAGCATTTT.

The genes are TRBV5-4 and TRBJ2-2, with D perhaps given as TRBD1 or TRBD2 (5 bases each). Trimming stripped 0 bases from V and 1 base from J, with 13 bases between. In germline, CDR1 is SGHNT, CDR2 YYREEE (reference sequence). This CDR3 is built from 17 residues. The CDR3 loop is CASSLEGRGVNTGELFF. The CDR3 DNA sequence: TGTGCCAGCAGCTTGGAGGGACGTGGGGTGAACACCGGGGAGCTGTTTTTT.

The chain joins TRBV10-3 to TRBJ1-4; 8 bases match TRBD1. This CDR3 contains 16 residues. V trimming: 3 bases; J trimming: 7 bases; junction bases outside the gene matches: 10. In germline, CDR1 is ENHRY, CDR2 SYGVKD. CDR3 DNA: TGTGCCATCAGTGAAAAGGACAGGGTGGGATTTGAAAAACTGTTTTTT. It codes for CAISEKDRVGFEKLFF.

The V and J genes are TRBV11-2 and TRBJ2-7, with 7 bases aligning to TRBD2. CDR3 length equals 16 residues. Germline CDR1 is SGHAT and CDR2 is FQNNGV. V was clipped by 3 bases and J by 6 bases; unmatched bases: 14. The CDR3 DNA follows: TGTGCCAGCAGCTTTTTACCGGGGGAGGGCCCGTCCGAGCAGTACTTC. Translated, it gives CASSFLPGEGPSEQYF.

This clone was recorded only once. CDR3 bases: TGTGCCAGCAGCCACCTCCTGGGACACCCAAGCACGGCTGGGGCCAACGTCCTGACTTTC. This gives the protein CASSHLLGHPSTAGANVLTF. The rearrangement links TRBV4-2 to TRBJ2-6; D is possibly TRBD1 (6 bases). CDR1 is LGHNA and CDR2 is YNFKEQ in the germline V gene. The CDR3 has 20 residues. The V end lost 3 bases, the J end lost 2 bases, and 23 bases lay between the germline ends.

This clone was counted between two and nine times. The rearrangement uses TRBV7-9 and TRBJ1-6, with D hard to call. CDR3 length: 15 residues. With 0 bases removed from V and 11 bases from J, the gap between germline ends came to 14 bases. CDR1 is SEHNR, CDR2 FQNEAQ, per germline (reference sequence). In DNA, the CDR3 is TGTGCCAGCAGCTTAGCGCAAGGCAAGGACCCACCCCTCCACTTT. Amino acids: CASSLAQGKDPPLHF.

The chain employs TRBV19 and TRBJ1-2; D not certain. Looked up from germline, CDR1 is LNHDA and CDR2 is SQIVND (reference sequence). Trimming shortened V by 4 bases and J by 4 bases, and 19 bases separated the two germline ends. CDR3 length equals 16 residues. CDR3 DNA: TGTGCCAGTAGTACCACCCAAAACAGCCTCAGCTATGGCTACACCTTC. Its translation: CASSTTQNSLSYGYTF. The full variable domain, with the rest looked up from reference TRBV19 and TRBJ1-2, is DGGITQSPKYLFRKEGQNVTLSCEQNLNHDAMYWYRQDPGQGLRLIYYSQIVNDFQKGDIAEGYSVSREKKESFPLTVTSAQKNPTAFYLCASSTTQNSLSYGYTFGSGTRLTVV.

The J gene is TRBJ2-7, the V gene TRBV6-1; 10 bases agree with TRBD1. The CDR3 totals 13 residues. CDR1 MNHNS and CDR2 SASEGT come from the germline V gene. With V trimmed by 6 bases and J by 5 bases, 4 bases remained unmatched. CDR3 bases: TGTGCCAGCAGGGGACAGGGGAACCACGAGCAGTACTTC. It translates to CASRGQGNHEQYF.

The chain recombines TRBV5-1 with TRBJ2-7; 14 bases match TRBD2. V was pared by 3 bases and J by 7 bases, with 6 bases of the junction left unmatched. The germline gives CDR1 SGHRS, CDR2 YFSETQ. The CDR3 has 15 residues. CDR3 sequence: CASSSGLAGGGEQYF. The CDR3 nucleotides read TGCGCCAGCAGCTCCGGACTAGCGGGAGGTGGTGAGCAGTACTTC.

V gene TRBV7-2 combines with J gene TRBJ1-2; 9 nucleotides agree with TRBD1. The CDR3 has 15 amino acids. Trimming removed 2 bases from V and 2 bases from J; junction bases left unmatched: 3. In germline, CDR1 is SGHTA, CDR2 FQGNSA. The CDR3 spells CASSLTGQGNYGYTF. The CDR3 DNA reads as TGTGCCAGCAGCTTAACGGGACAGGGAAACTATGGCTACACCTTC.

This rearrangement joins TRBV7-9 to TRBJ1-2; possible D gene TRBD1, 5 bases. Germline V gives CDR1 SEHNR, CDR2 FQNEAQ (reference sequence). The CDR3 loop spans 12 amino acids. The CDR3: CAGAVGDYGYTF. The CDR3 bases are TGTGCAGGGGCGGTGGGGGACTATGGCTACACCTTC.